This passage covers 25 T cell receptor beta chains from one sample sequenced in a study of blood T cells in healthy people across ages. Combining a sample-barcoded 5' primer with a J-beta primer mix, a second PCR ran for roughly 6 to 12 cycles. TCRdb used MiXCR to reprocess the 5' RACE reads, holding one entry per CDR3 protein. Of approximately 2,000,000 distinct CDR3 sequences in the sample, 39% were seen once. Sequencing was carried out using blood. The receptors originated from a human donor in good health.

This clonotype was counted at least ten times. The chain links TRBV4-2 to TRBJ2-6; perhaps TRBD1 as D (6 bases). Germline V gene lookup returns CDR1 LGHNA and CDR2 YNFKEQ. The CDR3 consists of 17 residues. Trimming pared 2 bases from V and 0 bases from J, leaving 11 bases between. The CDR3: CASSQQGSSSGANVLTF. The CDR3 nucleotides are TGTGCCAGCAGCCAACAGGGGTCCTCCTCTGGGGCCAACGTCCTGACTTTC.

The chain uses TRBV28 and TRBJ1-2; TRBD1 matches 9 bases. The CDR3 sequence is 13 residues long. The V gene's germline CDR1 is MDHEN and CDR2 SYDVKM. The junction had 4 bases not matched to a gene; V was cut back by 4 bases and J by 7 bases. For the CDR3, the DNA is TGTGCCAGCAGTTGGACAGGGGAAAGTGGCTACACCTTC. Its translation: CASSWTGESGYTF.

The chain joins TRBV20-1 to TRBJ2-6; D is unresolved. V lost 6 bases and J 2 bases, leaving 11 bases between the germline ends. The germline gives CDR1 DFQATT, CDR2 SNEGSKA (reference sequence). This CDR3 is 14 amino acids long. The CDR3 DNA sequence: TGCAGTGCCCGGATTGATCCTGGGGCCAACGTCCTGACTTTC. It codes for CSARIDPGANVLTF.

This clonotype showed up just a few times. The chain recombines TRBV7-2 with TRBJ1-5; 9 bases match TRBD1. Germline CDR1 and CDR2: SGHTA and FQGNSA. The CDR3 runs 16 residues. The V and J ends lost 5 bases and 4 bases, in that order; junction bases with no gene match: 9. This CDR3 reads CASSPPQGALNQPQHF. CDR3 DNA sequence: TGTGCCAGCAGCCCTCCACAGGGGGCGCTGAATCAGCCCCAGCATTTT.

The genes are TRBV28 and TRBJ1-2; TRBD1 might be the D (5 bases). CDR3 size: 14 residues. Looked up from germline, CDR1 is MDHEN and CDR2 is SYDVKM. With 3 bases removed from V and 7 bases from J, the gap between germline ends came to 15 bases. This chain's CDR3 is CASSLIRAGAGYTF. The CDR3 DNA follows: TGTGCCAGCAGTTTGATAAGGGCCGGGGCTGGCTACACCTTC.

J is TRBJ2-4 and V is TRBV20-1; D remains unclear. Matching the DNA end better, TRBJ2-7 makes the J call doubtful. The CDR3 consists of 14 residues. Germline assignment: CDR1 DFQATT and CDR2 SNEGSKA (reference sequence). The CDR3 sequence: CSARGQFGTYEQYF. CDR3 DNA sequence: TGCAGTGCTAGAGGGCAGTTTGGAACCTACGAGCAGTACTTC.

CDR3 sequence reads: CATKITGTDTQYF. CDR3 coding DNA: TGTGCCACCAAAATAACTGGCACAGATACGCAGTATTTT. The V call is TRBV27, the J call TRBJ2-3; D is undetermined. Trimming removed 10 bases from V and 1 base from J, with 12 bases in between. The V gene's germline CDR1 is MNHEY and CDR2 SMNVEV (reference sequence). This CDR3 is built from 13 residues.

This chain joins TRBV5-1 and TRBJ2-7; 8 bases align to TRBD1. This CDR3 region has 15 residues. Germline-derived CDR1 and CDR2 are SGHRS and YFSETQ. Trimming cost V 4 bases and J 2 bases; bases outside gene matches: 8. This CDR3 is CASSERDRIPYEQYF. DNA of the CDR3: TGCGCCAGCAGCGAACGGGACAGGATCCCCTACGAGCAGTACTTC.

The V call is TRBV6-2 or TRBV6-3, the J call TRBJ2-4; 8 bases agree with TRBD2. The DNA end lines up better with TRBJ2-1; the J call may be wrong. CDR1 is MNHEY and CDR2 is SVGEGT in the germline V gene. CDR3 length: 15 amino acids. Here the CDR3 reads CASSYGGLGYYEQFF. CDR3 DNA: TGTGCCAGCAGTTACGGGGGACTAGGGTACTATGAGCAGTTCTTC.

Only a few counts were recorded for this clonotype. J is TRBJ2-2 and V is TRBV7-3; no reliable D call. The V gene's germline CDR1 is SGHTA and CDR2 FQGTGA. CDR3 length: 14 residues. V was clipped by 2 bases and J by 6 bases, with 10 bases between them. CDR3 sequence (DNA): TGTGCCAGCAGCTTAGGTTTGGGATCCGGGGAGCTGTTTTTT. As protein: CASSLGLGSGELFF.

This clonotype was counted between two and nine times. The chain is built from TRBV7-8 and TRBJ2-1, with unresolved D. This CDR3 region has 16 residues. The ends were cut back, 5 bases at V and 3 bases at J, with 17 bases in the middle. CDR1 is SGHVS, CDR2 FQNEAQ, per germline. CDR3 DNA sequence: TGTGCCAGCAGCCCTGGTGTGTCTGTGGACTACAATGAGCAGTTCTTC. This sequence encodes CASSPGVSVDYNEQFF.

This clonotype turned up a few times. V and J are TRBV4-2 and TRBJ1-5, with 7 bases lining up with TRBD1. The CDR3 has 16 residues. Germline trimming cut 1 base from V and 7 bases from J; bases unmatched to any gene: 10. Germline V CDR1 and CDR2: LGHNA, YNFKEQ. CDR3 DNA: TGTGCCAGCAGCCAAGTAGCAGGGGGAAGATTGCAGCCCCAGCATTTT. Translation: CASSQVAGGRLQPQHF.

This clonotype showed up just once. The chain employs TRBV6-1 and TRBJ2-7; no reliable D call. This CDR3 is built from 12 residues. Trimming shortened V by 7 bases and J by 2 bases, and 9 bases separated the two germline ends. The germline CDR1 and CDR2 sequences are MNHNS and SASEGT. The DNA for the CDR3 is TGTGCCAGCAAAGTACAGACCTACGAGCAGTACTTC. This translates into CASKVQTYEQYF.

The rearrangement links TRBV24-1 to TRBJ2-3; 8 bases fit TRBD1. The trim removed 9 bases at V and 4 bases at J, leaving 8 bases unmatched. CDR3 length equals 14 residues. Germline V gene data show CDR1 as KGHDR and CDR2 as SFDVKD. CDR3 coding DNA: TGTGCCACCGGGTCGGACAGGGAATCAGATACGCAGTATTTT. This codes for CATGSDRESDTQYF.

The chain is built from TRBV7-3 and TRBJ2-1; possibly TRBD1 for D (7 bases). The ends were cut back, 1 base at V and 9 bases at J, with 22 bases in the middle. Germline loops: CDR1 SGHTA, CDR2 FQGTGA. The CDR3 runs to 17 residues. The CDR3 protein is CASSLIGGGAGWSEQFF. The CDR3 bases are TGTGCCAGCAGCTTAATTGGAGGGGGCGCGGGGTGGTCTGAGCAGTTCTTC. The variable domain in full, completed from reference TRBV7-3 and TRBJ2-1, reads GAGVSQTPSNKVTEKGKYVELRCDPISGHTALYWYRQSLGQGPEFLIYFQGTGAADDSGLPNDRFFAVRPEGSVSTLKIQRTERGDSAVYLCASSLIGGGAGWSEQFFGPGTRLTVL.

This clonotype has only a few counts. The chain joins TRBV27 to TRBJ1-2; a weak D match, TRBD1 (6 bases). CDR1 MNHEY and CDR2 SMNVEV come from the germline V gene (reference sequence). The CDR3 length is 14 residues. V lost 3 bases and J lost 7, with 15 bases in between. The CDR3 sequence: CASSLSLLTGGYTF. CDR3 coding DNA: TGTGCCAGCAGTTTGTCTTTGTTGACAGGTGGCTACACCTTC.

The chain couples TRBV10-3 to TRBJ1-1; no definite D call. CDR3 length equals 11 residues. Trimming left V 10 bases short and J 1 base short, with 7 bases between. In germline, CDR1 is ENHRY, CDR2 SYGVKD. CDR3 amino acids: CANRENTEAFF. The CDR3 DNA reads TGTGCCAACCGGGAGAACACTGAAGCTTTCTTT.

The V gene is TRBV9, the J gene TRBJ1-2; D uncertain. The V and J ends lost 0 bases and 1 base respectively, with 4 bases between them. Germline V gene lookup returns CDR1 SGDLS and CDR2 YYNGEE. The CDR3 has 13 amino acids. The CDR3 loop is CASSVGLNYGYTF. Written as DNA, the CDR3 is TGTGCCAGCAGCGTAGGACTTAACTATGGCTACACCTTC.

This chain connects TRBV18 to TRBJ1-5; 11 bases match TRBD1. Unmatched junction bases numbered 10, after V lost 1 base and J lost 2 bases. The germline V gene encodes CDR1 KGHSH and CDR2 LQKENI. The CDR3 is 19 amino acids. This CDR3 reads CASSPQRDRGWNGNQPQHF. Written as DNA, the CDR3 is TGTGCCAGCTCACCACAAAGGGACAGGGGGTGGAACGGCAATCAGCCCCAGCATTTT.

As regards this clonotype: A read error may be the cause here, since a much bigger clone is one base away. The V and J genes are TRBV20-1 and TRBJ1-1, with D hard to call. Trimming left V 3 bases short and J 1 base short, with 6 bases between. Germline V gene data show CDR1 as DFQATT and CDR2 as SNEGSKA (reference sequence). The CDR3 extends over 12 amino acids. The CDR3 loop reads CSASVGNTEAFF. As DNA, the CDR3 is TGCAGTGCTAGTGTGGGGAACACTGAAGCTTTCTTT.

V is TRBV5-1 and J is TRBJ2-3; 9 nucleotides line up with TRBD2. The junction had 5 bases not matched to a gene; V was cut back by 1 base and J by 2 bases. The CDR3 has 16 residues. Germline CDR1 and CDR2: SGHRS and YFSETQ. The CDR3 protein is CASSLTAGGPTDTQYF. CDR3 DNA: TGCGCCAGCAGCTTGACGGCGGGGGGGCCCACAGATACGCAGTATTTT.

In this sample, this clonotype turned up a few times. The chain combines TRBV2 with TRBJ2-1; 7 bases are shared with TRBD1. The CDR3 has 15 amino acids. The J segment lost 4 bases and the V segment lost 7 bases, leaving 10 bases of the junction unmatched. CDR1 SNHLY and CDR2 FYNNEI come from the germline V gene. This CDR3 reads CASINSARGYNEQFF. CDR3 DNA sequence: TGTGCCAGCATCAACAGTGCCAGGGGGTACAATGAGCAGTTCTTC.

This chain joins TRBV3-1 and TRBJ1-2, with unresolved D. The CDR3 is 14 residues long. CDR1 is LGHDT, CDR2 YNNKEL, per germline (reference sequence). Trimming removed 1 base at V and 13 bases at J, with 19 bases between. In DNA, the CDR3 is TGTGCCAGCAGCCAAGGAACACAGCCCGAAAAGTTCACCTTC. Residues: CASSQGTQPEKFTF. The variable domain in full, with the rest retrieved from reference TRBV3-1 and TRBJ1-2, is DTAVSQTPKYLVTQMGNDKSIKCEQNLGHDTMYWYKQDSKKFLKIMFSYNNKELIINETVPNRFSPKSPDKAHLNLHINSLELGDSAVYFCASSQGTQPEKFTFGSGTRLTVV.

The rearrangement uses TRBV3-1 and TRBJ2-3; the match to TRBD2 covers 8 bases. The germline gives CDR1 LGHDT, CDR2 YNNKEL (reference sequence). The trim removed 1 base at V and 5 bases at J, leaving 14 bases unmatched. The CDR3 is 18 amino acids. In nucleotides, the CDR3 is TGTGCCAGCAGCCAAGGTTTTAGCGGGGCTCCGGGCGTAGATACGCAGTATTTT. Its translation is CASSQGFSGAPGVDTQYF.

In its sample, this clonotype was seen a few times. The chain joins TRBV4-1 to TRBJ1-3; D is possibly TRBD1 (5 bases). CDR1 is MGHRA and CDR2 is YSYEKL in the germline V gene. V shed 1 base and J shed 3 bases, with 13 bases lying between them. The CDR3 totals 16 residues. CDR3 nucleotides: TGCGCCAGCAGCCAAGCTCGACAGCTTTATGGAAACACCATATATTTT. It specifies CASSQARQLYGNTIYF.